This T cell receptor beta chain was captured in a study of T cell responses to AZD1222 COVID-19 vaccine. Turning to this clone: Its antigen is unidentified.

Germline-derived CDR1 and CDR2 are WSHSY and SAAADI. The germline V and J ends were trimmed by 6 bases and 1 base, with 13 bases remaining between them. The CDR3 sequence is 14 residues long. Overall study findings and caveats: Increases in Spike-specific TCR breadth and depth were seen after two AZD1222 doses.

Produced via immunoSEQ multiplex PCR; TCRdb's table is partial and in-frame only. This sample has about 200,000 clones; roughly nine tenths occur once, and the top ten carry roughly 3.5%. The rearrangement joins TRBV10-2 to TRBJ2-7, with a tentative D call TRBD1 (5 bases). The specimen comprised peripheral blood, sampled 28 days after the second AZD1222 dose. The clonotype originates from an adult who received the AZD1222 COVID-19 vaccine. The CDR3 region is CASRGQGRSYEQYF. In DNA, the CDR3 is TGCGCCAGCAGGGGGCAGGGCAGGTCCTACGAGCAGTACTTC.